This T cell receptor beta chain was captured in a study of blood T cells in healthy people across ages. Study-level findings and limits: There were more naive CD4+ cells and higher diversity in long-lived donors than in aged donors. Samples with more naive T cells showed higher observed beta diversity.

This CDR3 has 13 amino acids. Germline V CDR1 and CDR2: ENHRY, SYGVKD. Trimming left V 4 bases short and J 5 bases short, with 11 bases between. The sample, approximately 11 milliliters of peripheral blood, was drawn from each donor. It was with a sample-barcoded 5' primer and a J-beta primer mix that a second PCR of about 7 to 12 cycles was run. Every sample gave at least 3 million paired-end reads containing CDR3. TCRdb re-called the 5' RACE reads through MiXCR, storing one row per CDR3 protein. Of 650,000 to 900,000 distinct CDR3 sequences listed, around two thirds are singletons. Remarks on this clonotype: Its matching antigen is unknown.

What was sequenced was blood. The TCR sequence derives from a man aged 25 to 40 in good health. The V call is TRBV10-3, the J call TRBJ1-2; possibly TRBD1 for D (5 bases). The CDR3 DNA follows: TGTGCCATCAGTGTAGGGGAGGATTATGGCTACACCTTC. Translating gives CAISVGEDYGYTF.